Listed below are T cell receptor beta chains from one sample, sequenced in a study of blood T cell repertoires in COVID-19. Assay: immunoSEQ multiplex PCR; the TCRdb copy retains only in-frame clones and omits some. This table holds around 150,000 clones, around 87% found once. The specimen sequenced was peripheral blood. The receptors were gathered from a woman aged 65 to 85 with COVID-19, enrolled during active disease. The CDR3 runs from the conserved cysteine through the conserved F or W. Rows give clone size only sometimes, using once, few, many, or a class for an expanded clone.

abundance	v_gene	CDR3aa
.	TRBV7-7	CASSLGAGLAGGLLDEQFF
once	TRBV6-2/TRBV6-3	CASSPWSIGNQPQHF
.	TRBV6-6	CASRQGAWTEAFF
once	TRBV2	CASRSGGFYEQYF
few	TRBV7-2	CASSQQGAPSGYTF
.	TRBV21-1	CASSKMGQNYGYTF
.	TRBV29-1	CSVASPAGGTQYF
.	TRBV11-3	CASSLRPHEQFF
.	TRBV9	CASSVDVGGTYGYTF
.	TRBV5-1	CASSLEGTANSGANVLTF
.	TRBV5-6	CASRVMGSGAEAFF
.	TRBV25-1	CASARSGTDTQYF
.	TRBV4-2	CASSQGGGKIDYSNQPQHF
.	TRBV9	CASSTDNLNTEAFF
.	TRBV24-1	CATRGLEETQYF
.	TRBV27	CASVLRELFF
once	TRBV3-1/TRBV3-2	CASSLTGGSGGYTF
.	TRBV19	CASTQGTSGRTGELFF
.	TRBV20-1	CSASILVVIDRGNSSNQPQHF
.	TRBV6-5	CASKKGGNNSPLHF
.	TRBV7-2	CASSLEEGANQPQHF
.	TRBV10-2	CASHDRPGGAFF
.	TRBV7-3	CASSPGTGEMNTEAFF
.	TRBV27	CASRGQGGWNSPLHF
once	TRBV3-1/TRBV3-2	CASSQDILAGGLLPTDTQYF
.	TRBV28	CASSLIPGVKQFF
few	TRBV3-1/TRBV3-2	CASSQGTGARLSAEAFF
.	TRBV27	CASIGLADSYNEQFF
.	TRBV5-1	CASSLAGRDTEAFF
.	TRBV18	CASSLTGSYEQYF
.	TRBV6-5	CATIGELDEKLFF
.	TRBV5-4	CATGGAPVGYNEQFF
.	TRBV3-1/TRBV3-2	CASSPRAGVNEQFF
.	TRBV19	CASSIGAGGYNEQFF
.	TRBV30	CAWSGPGGRSETQYF